Listed below are T cell receptor beta chains from one sample, sequenced in a study of T cell changes during pregnancy in multiple sclerosis. The protocol was immunoSEQ multiplex PCR, while the TCRdb copy is restricted to in-frame clones and leaves out a portion. The data contain approximately 34,000 clones, roughly 88% of them singletons. The sequencing used CD8+ T cells from peripheral blood mononuclear cells, collected after pregnancy. These TCRs come from a female donor with multiple sclerosis, enrolled in a pregnancy study. Both conserved end residues are part of each CDR3. The D gene is left open where the match is weak. Clone size is shown for a subset of rows, as once, few, many or a class of expanded clone.

CDR3	DNA	V	J	D	size
CASSVGISGVDTQYF	TGTGCCAGCAGCGTAGGAATTAGCGGGGTAGATACGCAGTATTTT	TRBV9	TRBJ2-3	TRBD2	NA
CASSVGSGGAWGGEQFF	TGTGCCAGCAGCGTAGGTAGCGGGGGGGCCTGGGGCGGTGAGCAGTTCTTC	TRBV9	TRBJ2-1	TRBD2	once
CASSEWGGRDEQFF	TGTGCCAGCAGTGAATGGGGGGGCCGCGATGAGCAGTTCTTC	TRBV6-1	TRBJ2-1	NA	once
CASSVVADSPLHF	TGCGCCAGCAGCGTGGTGGCGGATTCACCCCTCCACTTT	TRBV5-1	TRBJ1-6	NA	NA
CASSLVAGGYNEQFF	TGTGCCAGCAGCTTAGTTGCGGGGGGTTACAATGAGCAGTTCTTC	TRBV11-3	TRBJ2-1	TRBD2	NA
CASSVEGGSTYGYTF	TGTGCCAGCAGCGTAGAAGGAGGTTCCACCTATGGCTACACCTTC	TRBV9	TRBJ1-2	NA	NA
CASRAGGFNEQFF	TGCGCCAGCAGGGCAGGGGGTTTCAATGAGCAGTTCTTC	TRBV4-1	TRBJ2-1	TRBD1	NA
CASSPVNSPLHF	TGTGCCAGCAGCCCCGTTAATTCACCCCTCCACTTT	TRBV7-9	TRBJ1-6	NA	once
CASSDRTGGVDEQFF	TGTGCCAGCAGTGATAGGACAGGGGGCGTCGATGAGCAGTTCTTC	TRBV6-1	TRBJ2-1	TRBD1	NA
CASSGLSSNQPQHF	TGTGCCAGTAGTGGCTTATCGAGCAATCAGCCCCAGCATTTT	TRBV19	TRBJ1-5	NA	NA
CASSTSPGHPSTDTQYF	TGTGCCAGCAGCACCTCCCCGGGACATCCAAGCACAGATACGCAGTATTTT	TRBV21-1	TRBJ2-3	NA	once
CAWTGGYQETQYF	TGTGCCTGGACGGGGGGGTACCAAGAGACCCAGTACTTC	TRBV30	TRBJ2-5	TRBD2	NA
CATSIPRTRKETQYF	TGTGCCACCAGCATACCCAGGACTAGAAAAGAGACCCAGTACTTC	TRBV15	TRBJ2-5	TRBD2	NA
CASSSDRVENTF	TGTGCCAGCAGTTCGGACAGGGTCGAGAACACCTTC	TRBV11-2	TRBJ1-2	TRBD1	NA
CASSSGLEGNTEAFF	TGTGCCAGCAGCTCAGGGCTGGAGGGGAACACTGAAGCTTTCTTT	TRBV6-4	TRBJ1-1	NA	NA
CASSVGGGYNEQFF	TGTGCCAGCAGCGTTGGTGGGGGGTACAATGAGCAGTTCTTC	TRBV9	TRBJ2-1	NA	once
CSVRPLERATGELFF	TGCAGCGTTCGCCCTCTTGAGCGGGCCACCGGGGAGCTGTTTTTT	TRBV29-1	TRBJ2-2	NA	once
CASSSTGVGYTF	TGTGCCAGTAGCTCCACCGGGGTCGGCTACACCTTC	TRBV19	TRBJ1-2	NA	few
CASSQDGLADSYNEQFF	TGCGCCAGCAGCCAAGATGGACTAGCGGATTCCTACAATGAGCAGTTCTTC	TRBV4-3	TRBJ2-1	TRBD2	NA
CASSVGLGGSTDTQYF	TGTGCCAGCAGCGTAGGACTGGGGGGGAGCACAGATACGCAGTATTTT	TRBV9	TRBJ2-3	TRBD2	NA
CASSEGGNTGELFF	TGTGCCAGCAGTGAGGGGGGGAACACCGGGGAGCTGTTTTTT	TRBV6-4	TRBJ2-2	NA	NA
CASSLRTGGFSYEQYF	TGTGCCAGCAGCTTGCGGACAGGGGGCTTCTCCTACGAGCAGTACTTC	TRBV5-6	TRBJ2-7	TRBD1	NA
CASSPRGYTQYF	TGTGCCAGCAGCCCCCGGGGATATACGCAGTATTTT	TRBV14	TRBJ2-3	NA	NA
CASSEIAGLEETQYF	TGTGCCAGCAGTGAGATAGCGGGGCTGGAAGAGACCCAGTACTTC	TRBV2	TRBJ2-5	TRBD2	once
CASISSGGTGELFF	TGTGCCAGCATAAGTTCAGGGGGCACCGGGGAGCTGTTTTTT	TRBV14	TRBJ2-2	TRBD1	NA
CASSIGTGGAYEQYF	TGTGCCAGCAGCATCGGGACAGGGGGCGCGTACGAGCAGTACTTC	TRBV9	TRBJ2-7	TRBD1	NA
CASSGGQANEKLFF	TGTGCCAGCAGCGGGGGACAGGCGAATGAAAAACTGTTTTTT	TRBV9	TRBJ1-4	TRBD1	NA
CASKGQGNHEQYF	TGTGCCAGCAAGGGACAGGGAAACCACGAGCAGTACTTC	TRBV6-1	TRBJ2-7	TRBD1	NA
CASSKEGQLLARYTF	TGTGCCAGCAGCAAGGAGGGACAGCTTTTGGCCCGCTACACCTTC	TRBV21-1	TRBJ1-2	NA	NA
CASSVAPAGGAHEQYF	TGTGCCAGCAGCGTAGCCCCCGCGGGGGGTGCCCACGAGCAGTACTTC	TRBV9	TRBJ2-7	TRBD2	NA
CSVPQGTGELFF	TGCAGCGTTCCTCAGGGAACCGGGGAGCTGTTTTTT	TRBV29-1	TRBJ2-2	NA	NA
CASSLFLAPAYNEQFF	TGTGCCAGCAGCTTATTTCTAGCCCCCGCGTACAATGAGCAGTTCTTC	TRBV7-3	TRBJ2-1	NA	NA
CASSLVPGGSINEQYF	TGTGCCAGCAGCTTGGTCCCCGGCGGGTCAATCAACGAGCAGTACTTC	TRBV5-5	TRBJ2-7	NA	NA
CASSFGGLNSPLHF	TGTGCCAGCAGCTTCGGGGGGCTTAATTCACCCCTCCACTTT	TRBV7-9	TRBJ1-6	NA	NA
CASSYVLNTEAFF	TGTGCCAGCAGTTACGTCCTAAACACTGAAGCTTTCTTT	TRBV6-6	TRBJ1-1	NA	NA
CASSYSAGGTDTQYF	TGTGCCAGCAGTTACTCAGCGGGGGGAACAGATACGCAGTATTTT	TRBV6-6	TRBJ2-3	TRBD2	NA
CASSEVPVNTEAFF	TGTGCCAGCAGTGAAGTTCCCGTTAACACTGAAGCTTTCTTT	TRBV6-1	TRBJ1-1	NA	medium-sized
CASSLGGQGKDEQFF	TGTGCTAGCAGCTTAGGTGGACAGGGGAAAGATGAGCAGTTCTTC	TRBV7-7	TRBJ2-1	TRBD1	few
CASSQQGVQETQYF	TGTGCCAGCAGCCAACAGGGGGTCCAAGAGACCCAGTACTTC	TRBV7-9	TRBJ2-5	TRBD1	NA
CASSLFVEPGNYGYTF	TGCGCCAGCAGCCTCTTCGTGGAGCCCGGGAACTATGGCTACACCTTC	TRBV4-1	TRBJ1-2	NA	NA
CASRSGGAEAFF	TGTGCCAGTAGGTCCGGGGGTGCTGAAGCTTTCTTT	TRBV19	TRBJ1-1	NA	once
CASSDWRLAPHTQYF	TGTGCCAGCAGTGACTGGAGACTAGCCCCGCATACGCAGTATTTT	TRBV2	TRBJ2-3	TRBD2	once
CAWGGTAYEQYF	TGTGCCTGGGGGGGGACGGCCTACGAGCAGTACTTC	TRBV30	TRBJ2-7	NA	NA
CASKETGGDTGELFF	TGTGCCAGCAAAGAGACAGGGGGAGACACCGGGGAGCTGTTTTTT	TRBV6-4	TRBJ2-2	TRBD1	NA
CSVYYTEAFF	TGCAGCGTTTATTACACTGAAGCTTTCTTT	TRBV29-1	TRBJ1-1	NA	NA
CASTWTGGYISNQPQHF	TGTGCCAGCACCTGGACAGGGGGGTATATTAGCAATCAGCCCCAGCATTTT	TRBV21-1	TRBJ1-5	NA	NA
CAISPPRNTEAFF	TGTGCCATTTCCCCCCCCAGGAACACTGAAGCTTTCTTT	TRBV2	TRBJ1-1	NA	NA
CASSAGTGSYEQYF	TGTGCCAGTAGTGCCGGGACAGGGTCGTACGAGCAGTACTTC	TRBV19	TRBJ2-7	TRBD1	NA
CASSEGRPGYGYTF	TGCGCCAGCAGTGAAGGTCGGCCAGGGTATGGCTACACCTTC	TRBV10-1	TRBJ1-2	NA	once
CASSPDRGGYQPQHF	TGTGCCAGTAGTCCAGACAGGGGGGGCTATCAGCCCCAGCATTTT	TRBV19	TRBJ1-5	TRBD1	few